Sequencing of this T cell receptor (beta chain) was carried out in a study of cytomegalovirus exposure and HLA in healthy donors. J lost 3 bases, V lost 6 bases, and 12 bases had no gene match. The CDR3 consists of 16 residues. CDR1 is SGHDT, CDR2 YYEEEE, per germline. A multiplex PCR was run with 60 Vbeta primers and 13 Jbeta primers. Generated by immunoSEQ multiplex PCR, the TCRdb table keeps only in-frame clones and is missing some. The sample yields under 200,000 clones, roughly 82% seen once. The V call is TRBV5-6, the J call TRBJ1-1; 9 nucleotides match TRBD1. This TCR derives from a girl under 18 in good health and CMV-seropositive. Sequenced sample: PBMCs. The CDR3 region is CASTLLQGAGDTEAFF. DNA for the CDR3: TGTGCCAGCACCCTACTACAGGGGGCTGGGGACACTGAAGCTTTCTTT.